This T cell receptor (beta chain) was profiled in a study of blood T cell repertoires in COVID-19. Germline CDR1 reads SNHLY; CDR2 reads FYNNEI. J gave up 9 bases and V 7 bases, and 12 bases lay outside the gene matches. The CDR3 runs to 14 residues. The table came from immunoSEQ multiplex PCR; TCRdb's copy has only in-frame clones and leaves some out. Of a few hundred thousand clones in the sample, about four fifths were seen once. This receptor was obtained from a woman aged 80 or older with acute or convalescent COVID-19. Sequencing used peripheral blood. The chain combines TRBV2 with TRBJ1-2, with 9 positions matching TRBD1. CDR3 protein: CASNTQGATVSYTF. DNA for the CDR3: TGTGCCAGCAATACACAGGGGGCGACCGTCAGCTACACCTTC. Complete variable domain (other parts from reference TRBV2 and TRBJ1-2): EPEVTQTPSHQVTQMGQEVILRCVPISNHLYFYWYRQILGQKVEFLVSFYNNEISEKSEIFDDQFSVERPDGSNFTLKIRSTKLEDSAMYFCASNTQGATVSYTFGSGTRLTVV.